The 19 T cell receptor beta chains below all came from one sample that was sequenced in a study of T cell responses to AZD1222 COVID-19 vaccine. The assay was immunoSEQ multiplex PCR, and TCRdb's table has in-frame clones only and misses some. The sample lists about 120,000 clones, around 92% seen once, with over 2.5% in the top ten. The material sequenced was peripheral blood, taken on day 0 of AZD1222 vaccination. These receptors all stem from an adult in good health.

The rearrangement uses TRBV10-3 and TRBJ1-2; the match to TRBD1 covers 9 bases. The CDR3 loop spans 15 amino acids. The germline V gene has CDR1 ENHRY and CDR2 SYGVKD. V lost 7 bases, J lost 8 bases, and 14 bases stayed unmatched. CDR3 DNA: TGTGCCATCACGGGACAGGGAAGTCAAGCGGTGGGCTACACCTTC. This sequence encodes CAITGQGSQAVGYTF.

In this sample, this clone turned up a few times. The V and J genes are TRBV9 and TRBJ2-1, with a possible D match to TRBD1 (5 bases). CDR3 length equals 15 residues. Germline-derived CDR1 and CDR2 are SGDLS and YYNGEE. V lost 6 bases, J lost 0 bases, and 13 bases lay in between. CDR3 protein: CASTRQGSSYNEQFF. CDR3 coding DNA: TGTGCCAGCACGAGGCAGGGAAGCTCCTACAATGAGCAGTTCTTC.

The CDR3 DNA reads as TGTGCCAGCAGCCCAAGGGTCGGCACTGATCAGCCCCAGCATTTT. Residues: CASSPRVGTDQPQHF. The chain employs TRBV7-2 and TRBJ1-5; D not resolved. The V gene's germline CDR1 is SGHTA and CDR2 FQGNSA. The CDR3 spans 15 residues. Between the trimmed V and J ends, which lost 5 bases and 5 bases, there was a span of 16 bases. Supplemented by reference TRBV7-2 and TRBJ1-5, the full variable domain reads GAGVSQSPSNKVTEKGKDVELRCDPISGHTALYWYRQSLGQGLEFLIYFQGNSAPDKSGLPSDRFSAERTGGSVSTLTIQRTQQEDSAVYLCASSPRVGTDQPQHFGDGTRLSIL.

This chain connects TRBV15 to TRBJ1-5; D is undetermined. The CDR3 loop spans 16 amino acids. CDR1 and CDR2 (germline): LNHNV, YYDKDF (reference sequence). V lost 0 bases and J 0 bases, leaving 9 bases between the germline ends. CDR3 sequence: CATSRDPRFSNQPQHF. Here the CDR3 DNA reads TGTGCCACCAGCAGAGATCCCCGGTTTAGCAATCAGCCCCAGCATTTT.

The rearrangement joins TRBV6-5 to TRBJ1-1, with D perhaps matching TRBD1 (6 bases). CDR3 length: 13 residues. The germline V gene encodes CDR1 MNHEY and CDR2 SVGAGI. V was pared by 4 bases and J by 8 bases, with 14 bases between. The CDR3 nucleotides are TGTGCCAGCAGTTCCCACCCGGACAGCGAAGCTTTCTTT. It translates to CASSSHPDSEAFF.

The V gene is TRBV18, the J gene TRBJ2-2; possibly TRBD1 or TRBD2 for D (6 bases each). Trimming left V 1 base short and J 0 bases short, with 24 bases between. CDR1 and CDR2 from the germline V gene are KGHSH and LQKENI. CDR3 length equals 21 residues. Here the CDR3 DNA reads TGTGCCAGCTCACCACGCGGGGTTGACAGGTTCTCGTCTGCGAACACCGGGGAGCTGTTTTTT. Amino acid sequence: CASSPRGVDRFSSANTGELFF. Full variable domain (rest looked up from reference TRBV18 and TRBJ2-2): NAGVMQNPRHLVRRRGQEARLRCSPMKGHSHVYWYRQLPEEGLKFMVYLQKENIIDESGMPKERFSAEFPKEGPSILRIQQVVRGDSAAYFCASSPRGVDRFSSANTGELFFGEGSRLTVL.

The CDR3 sequence is CASQNLYYEQYF. CDR3 sequence (DNA): TGTGCCAGCCAGAATCTGTACTACGAGCAGTACTTC. The V gene is TRBV6-5, the J gene TRBJ2-7; D uncertain. Germline CDR1 reads MNHEY; CDR2 reads SVGAGI. The ends were cut back, 8 bases at V and 3 bases at J, with 11 bases in the middle. The CDR3 has 12 amino acids.

This chain links TRBV3-1 (or the pseudogene TRBV3-2) with TRBJ2-1, with 7 bases matching TRBD2. The CDR3 has 17 amino acids. The V segment lost 0 bases and the J segment 4 bases; nucleotides outside the gene matches: 9. Germline-derived CDR1 and CDR2 are LGHDT and YNNKEL (reference sequence). The DNA for the CDR3 is TGTGCCAGCAGCCAAGACGGGGACTATCAAGCTTACAATGAGCAGTTCTTC. It translates to CASSQDGDYQAYNEQFF.

This chain uses TRBV15 with TRBJ2-1; 12 bases are a match to TRBD2. The V gene's germline CDR1 is LNHNV and CDR2 YYDKDF (reference sequence). CDR3 length equals 16 residues. The J segment lost 6 bases and the V segment lost 2 bases, leaving 5 bases of the junction unmatched. CDR3 DNA sequence: TGTGCCACCAGCAGAAGACTAGCGGGAGTGTCCAATGAGCAGTTCTTC. Its translation is CATSRRLAGVSNEQFF.

The CDR3 spells CASTLVGNNEQFF. Written as DNA, the CDR3 is TGTGCCAGCACCCTGGTGGGGAACAATGAGCAGTTCTTC. The chain links TRBV28 to TRBJ2-1; D not resolved. The germline V gene has CDR1 MDHEN and CDR2 SYDVKM. Trimming stripped 7 bases from V and 5 bases from J, with 12 bases between. This CDR3 is 13 amino acids long.

The chain links TRBV18 to TRBJ1-3; weak D call: TRBD1 (5 bases). CDR1 is KGHSH and CDR2 is LQKENI in the germline V gene. V was trimmed by 3 bases and J by 0 bases, leaving 9 bases between them. The CDR3 spans 15 residues. CDR3 nucleotide sequence: TGTGCCAGCTCACCGGGGACCAGCTCTGGAAACACCATATATTTT. Encoded protein: CASSPGTSSGNTIYF. Together with reference TRBV18 and TRBJ1-3, the CDR3 gives the full variable domain: NAGVMQNPRHLVRRRGQEARLRCSPMKGHSHVYWYRQLPEEGLKFMVYLQKENIIDESGMPKERFSAEFPKEGPSILRIQQVVRGDSAAYFCASSPGTSSGNTIYFGEGSWLTVV.

The chain couples TRBV5-1 to TRBJ2-7, with D possibly matching TRBD2 (6 bases). The germline V and J ends were trimmed by 0 bases and 4 bases, with 17 bases remaining between them. The CDR3 runs to 16 residues. CDR1 and CDR2 (germline): SGHRS, YFSETQ. This chain's CDR3 is CASSLGGPAAGYEQYF. CDR3 nucleotides: TGCGCCAGCAGCTTGGGGGGACCCGCGGCGGGATACGAGCAGTACTTC.

Only a few counts were recorded for this clone. The chain combines TRBV2 with TRBJ1-4, with D maybe TRBD1 (5 bases). The germline gives CDR1 SNHLY, CDR2 FYNNEI. V dropped 5 bases and J dropped 0 bases, with 13 bases sitting between them. CDR3 length: 16 residues. The CDR3 is CASSTRQLSTNEKLFF. In DNA form, the CDR3 reads TGTGCCAGCAGTACCAGACAGCTATCAACTAATGAAAAACTGTTTTTT.

The rearrangement links TRBV11-2 to TRBJ1-5; D might be TRBD1 (5 bases). The CDR3 contains 15 residues. The germline gives CDR1 SGHAT, CDR2 FQNNGV. The V end was cut by 0 bases, the J end by 5 bases, with 11 bases between. CDR3 nucleotide sequence: TGTGCCAGCAGCTTAGAGGGGGTGGCGGATCAGCCCCAGCATTTT. Amino acid sequence: CASSLEGVADQPQHF.

The V gene is TRBV24-1, the J gene TRBJ2-5; D remains unclear. The germline gives CDR1 KGHDR, CDR2 SFDVKD. This CDR3 has 15 residues. V gave up 3 bases and J gave up 5 bases, with 15 bases separating them. The CDR3 DNA sequence: TGTGCCACCAGTGATAGCCGGGCTGACGGGGAGACCCAGTACTTC. It encodes CATSDSRADGETQYF.

The chain joins TRBV7-9 to TRBJ1-1; 8 bases match TRBD1. J gave up 7 bases and V 3 bases, and 7 bases lay outside the gene matches. This CDR3 spans 14 amino acids. In germline, CDR1 is SEHNR, CDR2 FQNEAQ (reference sequence). CDR3 bases: TGTGCCAGCAGCTTGACGACAGGGGTAAATGAAGCTTTCTTT. As protein: CASSLTTGVNEAFF.

This clone has only one observation. The chain employs TRBV5-5 and TRBJ2-3; possible D gene TRBD1, 5 bases. This CDR3 contains 15 residues. Germline-derived CDR1 and CDR2 are SGHKS and YYEKEE (reference sequence). V was pared by 0 bases and J by 2 bases, with 10 bases between. CDR3 sequence (DNA): TGTGCCAGCAGCTTGGGAACAGGTTTCACAGATACGCAGTATTTT. This encodes CASSLGTGFTDTQYF.

CDR3 protein: CASSFSGSSYNEQFF. The CDR3 DNA sequence: TGTGCCAGCAGTTTTAGCGGCAGCTCCTACAATGAGCAGTTCTTC. This chain uses TRBV28 with TRBJ2-1, with a tentative D call TRBD2 (6 bases). V was clipped by 3 bases and J by 0 bases, with 9 bases between them. Germline assignment: CDR1 MDHEN and CDR2 SYDVKM. The CDR3 spans 15 residues.

V and J are TRBV30 and TRBJ2-1; 13 bases fit TRBD2. The V and J ends lost 0 bases and 7 bases, in that order; junction bases with no gene match: 9. The CDR3 is 17 residues long. Per the germline V gene, CDR1 is GTSNPN and CDR2 is SVGIG (reference sequence). CDR3 sequence: CAWSVTRTSGSLNEQFF. CDR3 coding DNA: TGTGCCTGGAGTGTAACCCGGACTAGCGGGAGCTTGAATGAGCAGTTCTTC.